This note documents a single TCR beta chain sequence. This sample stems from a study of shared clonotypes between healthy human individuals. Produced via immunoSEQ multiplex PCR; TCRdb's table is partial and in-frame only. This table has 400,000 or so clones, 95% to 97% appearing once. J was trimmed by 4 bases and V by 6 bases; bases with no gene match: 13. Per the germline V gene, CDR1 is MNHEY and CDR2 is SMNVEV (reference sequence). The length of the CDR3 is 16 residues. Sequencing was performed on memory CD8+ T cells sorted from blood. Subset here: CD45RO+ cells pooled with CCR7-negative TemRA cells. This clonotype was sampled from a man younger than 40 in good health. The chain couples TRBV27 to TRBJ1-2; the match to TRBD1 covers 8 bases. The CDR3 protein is CASSPTGTGPLYGYTF. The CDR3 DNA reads TGTGCCAGCAGCCCCACCGGGACAGGTCCCCTCTATGGCTACACCTTC.